The 5 T cell receptor beta chains listed next were all sequenced from one sample in a study of STAT5B mutations in CD4+ large granular lymphocyte leukemia (dated by TCRdb to between 2021 and 2024). The library was built by means of the immunoSEQ multiplex PCR assay. Held by TCRdb, this immuneACCESS table contains in-frame sequences only and omits some clones. Under half of the omission traces to an unresolved V gene where checked; the cause of the rest is unknown. For this sample there are 30,000 to 35,000 clones; 88% appear just once. The ten largest clones represent approximately 1% of the sample. Input material: CD4+ T cells from blood buffy coats. The receptor source for this set is a human donor in good health.

This clone was seen a handful of times. The J gene is TRBJ1-6, the V gene TRBV5-1; no clear D. CDR1 and CDR2 from the germline V gene are SGHRS and YFSETQ. Trimming stripped 6 bases from V and 7 bases from J, with 17 bases between. This CDR3 comprises 15 residues. The CDR3 region has the DNA TGCGCCAGCACCCAACAAGAGCTGGGCAATTCACCCCTCCACTTT. Amino acid sequence: CASTQQELGNSPLHF.

The chain carries TRBV5-1 and TRBJ2-5; 11 bases agree with TRBD1. J was trimmed by 2 bases and V by 0 bases; bases with no gene match: 3. The CDR3 consists of 16 residues. Germline assignment: CDR1 SGHRS and CDR2 YFSETQ. The CDR3, as DNA: TGCGCCAGCAGCTTGGGGACAGGGGGCAGGCAAGAGACCCAGTACTTC. Protein: CASSLGTGGRQETQYF. Together with reference TRBV5-1 and TRBJ2-5, the CDR3 gives the full variable domain: KAGVTQTPRYLIKTRGQQVTLSCSPISGHRSVSWYQQTPGQGLQFLFEYFSETQRNKGNFPGRFSGRQFSNSRSEMNVSTLELGDSALYLCASSLGTGGRQETQYFGPGTRLLVL.

The rearrangement uses TRBV4-3 and TRBJ1-1; tentative D call: TRBD1 (5 bases). Trimming removed 1 base from V and 0 bases from J, with 9 bases in between. Germline lookup yields CDR1 LGHNA and CDR2 YSLEER. The CDR3 has 15 amino acids. The CDR3 region is CASSQGWGLNTEAFF. The CDR3 nucleotides read TGCGCCAGCAGCCAAGGGTGGGGCCTGAACACTGAAGCTTTCTTT.

The chain uses TRBV27 and TRBJ1-5; D is ambiguous. Germline V gives CDR1 MNHEY, CDR2 SMNVEV (reference sequence). The CDR3 is 15 amino acids. Trimming removed 1 base at V and 4 bases at J, with 11 bases between. For the CDR3, the DNA is TGTGCCAGCAGTTTATGGGCGATTGGGAATCAGCCCCAGCATTTT. It yields the protein CASSLWAIGNQPQHF.

The genes are TRBV2 and TRBJ2-3, with 8 bases aligning to TRBD1. V lost 6 bases and J lost 5; bases outside the gene matches: 4. Germline lookup yields CDR1 SNHLY and CDR2 FYNNEI. This CDR3 region has 13 residues. CDR3 DNA sequence: TGTGCCAGCAGGGACAGGGTCAAAGATACGCAGTATTTT. Translating it yields CASRDRVKDTQYF.